These 32 T cell receptor beta chains share one sample of origin, sequenced in a study of T cells in women clearing cervical HPV infection. Profiled with immunoSEQ multiplex PCR; TCRdb holds only in-frame clones, not every one. The sample table includes tens of thousands of clones. The sample taken for sequencing was blood buffy coat. The receptor set was obtained from a woman between 18 and 70 years old with a cervical HPV16 infection that either progressed to CIN3+ or cleared (not recorded which).

In regard to this clone: The read terminates 3 residues ahead of where the CDR3 ends, so the germline J gene completes it. The chain has TRBV20-1 and TRBJ1-1, with D perhaps TRBD1 (6 bases). The V gene's germline CDR1 is DFQATT and CDR2 SNEGSKA (reference sequence). The CDR3 runs to 13 residues. The CDR3 reads CSARAGGHVEAFF. CDR3 DNA, as far as it was read: TGCAGTGCTAGAGCCGGGGGGCATGTGGAA.

Regarding this clone: Read data end 3 residues before the CDR3 end; the end is taken from the germline J gene. The chain employs TRBV5-4 and TRBJ2-2, with 7 bases lining up with TRBD2. The germline gives CDR1 SGHNT, CDR2 YYREEE (reference sequence). The trim removed 0 bases at V and 4 bases at J, leaving 6 bases unmatched. This CDR3 comprises 16 residues. CDR3: CASSLGGDYPTGELFF. The CDR3 DNA, read in part, is TGTGCCAGCAGCTTGGGGGGGGACTATCCCACCGGGGAG.

Details on this clone: Read coverage stops 3 residues before the CDR3 terminus; the germline J gene supplies the remainder. The V call is TRBV20-1, the J call TRBJ2-3; 7 bases agree with TRBD1. V shed 5 bases, J shed 4 bases, and the junction held 12 bases outside the gene matches. The length of the CDR3 is 15 residues. Per the germline V gene, CDR1 is DFQATT and CDR2 is SNEGSKA (reference sequence). Incomplete CDR3 DNA: TGCAGTGCTTTTTTCAGGGGGTCAGCGGCAGATACG. The encoded protein is CSAFFRGSAADT. In full, the CDR3 is CSAFFRGSAADTQYF.

With respect to this clone: The DNA ends 3 residues before the CDR3 does, and the rest of the CDR3 is filled in from the germline J gene. V usage is TRBV7-3 and J usage is TRBJ2-2; tentative D call: TRBD1 (5 bases). The CDR3 covers 14 residues. CDR1 and CDR2 (germline): SGHTA, FQGTGA. This CDR3 is CASSLSSGANVLFF. The sequenced part of the CDR3 DNA is TGTGCCAGCAGCTTGAGCTCTGGGGCCAACGTG.

Points on this clone: The read gets to within 3 residues of the CDR3 end, and the germline J gene fills in the rest. This chain links TRBV2 with TRBJ2-6, with a tentative D call TRBD1 (5 bases). CDR1 SNHLY and CDR2 FYNNEI come from the germline V gene. This CDR3 spans 15 amino acids. V was pared by 6 bases and J by 2 bases, with 11 bases between. CDR3 bases read: TGTGCCAGCAGCCTAAGCAGGGCTGGGGCCAACGTC. Translating it yields CASSLSRAGANV. The full CDR3 protein is CASSLSRAGANVLTF. Using reference TRBV2 and TRBJ2-6 for the parts outside the CDR3, the full variable domain is EPEVTQTPSHQVTQMGQEVILRCVPISNHLYFYWYRQILGQKVEFLVSFYNNEISEKSEIFDDQFSVERPDGSNFTLKIRSTKLEDSAMYFCASSLSRAGANVLTFGAGSRLTVL.

About this clone: The DNA ends 3 residues before the CDR3 does, and the rest of the CDR3 is filled in from the germline J gene. The chain joins TRBV30 to TRBJ2-3, with 8 bases matching TRBD1. The CDR3 is made up of 12 amino acids. From germline, CDR1 is GTSNPN and CDR2 SVGIG (reference sequence). V lost 5 bases, J lost 6 bases, and 4 bases stayed unmatched. The CDR3 sequence is CAWGQGDDTQYF. Incomplete CDR3 DNA: TGTGCCTGGGGACAGGGAGACGATACG.

With regard to this clone: The CDR3 end is not reached by the read, which stops 3 residues before it; the germline J gene fills it in. The chain joins TRBV19 to TRBJ1-4; D is possibly TRBD1 (5 bases). The CDR3 totals 14 residues. V was pared by 6 bases and J by 0 bases, with 8 bases between. Germline V lookup: CDR1 LNHDA, CDR2 SQIVND (reference sequence). CDR3 DNA, as far as it was read: TGTGCCAGTAGGACAGAGACAACTAATGAAAAA. Encoded protein: CASRTETTNEK. The whole CDR3 sequence reads CASRTETTNEKLFF.

Concerning this clone: Coverage ceases 3 residues before the CDR3 finishes, and the germline J gene fills in the end. The chain is built from TRBV20-1 and TRBJ2-3; possibly TRBD2 for D (6 bases). The CDR3 contains 13 residues. Germline CDR1 and CDR2: DFQATT and SNEGSKA (reference sequence). CDR3 DNA, as far as it was read: TGCAGTGCTATGAACCCGGGGGTGGAGACG. It specifies CSAMNPGVET. The CDR3 reads in full as CSAMNPGVETQYF.

About this clone itself: The observed sequence ends 3 residues before the CDR3 terminus, with the missing tail filled in from the germline J gene. This chain links TRBV20-1 with TRBJ2-5, with 8 bases matching TRBD1. The junction had 7 bases not matched to a gene; V was cut back by 2 bases and J by 2 bases. This CDR3 region has 15 residues. Germline loops: CDR1 DFQATT, CDR2 SNEGSKA (reference sequence). Here the CDR3 reads CSARRPTGAQETQYF. The CDR3 bases that were read are TGCAGTGCTAGACGACCGACAGGGGCACAAGAGACC.

Comments on this clone: The DNA ends 3 residues before the CDR3 does, and the rest of the CDR3 is filled in from the germline J gene. V and J are TRBV30 and TRBJ2-4, with a weak D call TRBD1 (5 bases). The CDR3 extends over 12 amino acids. CDR1 is GTSNPN and CDR2 is SVGIG in the germline V gene (reference sequence). The CDR3 reads CAWNRGNYGQYF. The sequenced part of the CDR3 DNA is TGTGCCTGGAATAGGGGAAACTATGGT.

CDR3 DNA (partial): TGTGCCAGCAGTTACGGGGGGGTCGGTCAAAAA. This gives the protein CASSYGGVGQK. The entire CDR3 sequence reads CASSYGGVGQKLFF. The chain has TRBV6-2 or TRBV6-3 and TRBJ1-4, with D perhaps matching TRBD1 (5 bases). The missing CDR3 end, 3 residues past where the read stops, is filled in from the germline J gene. The length of the CDR3 is 14 residues. V lost 2 bases, J lost 9 bases, and 13 bases lay in between. Germline lookup yields CDR1 MNHEY and CDR2 SVGEGT.

Remarks on this clone: Read coverage stops 3 residues before the CDR3 terminus; the germline J gene supplies the remainder. The chain has TRBV30 and TRBJ2-4; D may be TRBD2 (5 bases). The CDR3 runs 13 residues. Germline assignment: CDR1 GTSNPN and CDR2 SVGIG (reference sequence). The CDR3 protein is CAWSGGLGETQYF. Partial CDR3 DNA: TGTGCCTGGAGTGGAGGACTCGGAGAGACT.

To note about this clone: The missing CDR3 end, 3 residues past where the read stops, is filled in from the germline J gene. The chain carries TRBV2 and TRBJ2-5; 15 positions agree with TRBD2. The CDR3 is 17 residues long. Losses at the gene ends were 4 bases for V and 3 bases for J; bases not matched to a gene: 6. CDR1 is SNHLY and CDR2 is FYNNEI in the germline V gene. Incomplete CDR3 DNA: TGTGCCAGCAGTGTACCGGGACTAGCGGGGGGCGAAGAGACC. Translation: CASSVPGLAGGEET. The whole CDR3 sequence is CASSVPGLAGGEETQYF. The whole variable domain, remainder taken from reference TRBV2 and TRBJ2-5, is EPEVTQTPSHQVTQMGQEVILRCVPISNHLYFYWYRQILGQKVEFLVSFYNNEISEKSEIFDDQFSVERPDGSNFTLKIRSTKLEDSAMYFCASSVPGLAGGEETQYFGPGTRLLVL.

With respect to this clone: The CDR3 end lies 3 residues beyond the end of the read and is filled in from the germline J gene. J is TRBJ2-7 and V is TRBV29-1, with D perhaps matching TRBD1 (5 bases). Germline assignment: CDR1 SQVTM and CDR2 ANQGSEA. There are 11 residues in the CDR3. V lost 2 bases and J lost 5, with 7 bases in between. CDR3 DNA (partial): TGCAGCGTTGAAAGGGGCGACGAG. It is translated as CSVERGDE. The entire CDR3 reads CSVERGDEQYF.

As regards this clone: The read ends 3 residues early relative to the CDR3; the germline J gene fills the gap. The chain combines TRBV7-2 with TRBJ2-3; D is possibly TRBD2 (5 bases). This CDR3 region has 14 residues. Germline CDR1 SGHTA, CDR2 FQGNSA. Partial CDR3 DNA: TGTGCCAGCAGCTTAGGGGCAGGCGGCGGGACG. Translation: CASSLGAGGGT. The full CDR3 reads CASSLGAGGGTQYF.

Remarks on this clone: The read terminates 3 residues before the CDR3 end, so the remaining end is supplied by the germline J gene. V and J are TRBV2 and TRBJ1-1, with unresolved D. Trimming pared 6 bases from V and 3 bases from J, leaving 14 bases between. CDR1 is SNHLY and CDR2 is FYNNEI in the germline V gene. CDR3 length equals 14 residues. The CDR3 DNA, read in part, is TGTGCCAGCAGAGCGACCGGTTTCGACACTGAA. Translation: CASRATGFDTE. The whole CDR3 region reads CASRATGFDTEAFF.

As for this clone: Read coverage stops 3 residues before the CDR3 terminus; the germline J gene supplies the remainder. V usage is TRBV20-1 and J usage is TRBJ2-3; 9 nucleotides match TRBD1. Germline V gene lookup returns CDR1 DFQATT and CDR2 SNEGSKA (reference sequence). CDR3 length equals 15 residues. CDR3 bases read: TGCAGTGCTAGAGACCTACACCGGGACAGGGAATCG. This codes for CSARDLHRDRES. The full CDR3 protein is CSARDLHRDRESQYF.

For this clone: The read ends 3 residues early relative to the CDR3; the germline J gene fills the gap. This chain connects TRBV5-6 to TRBJ2-7; the match to TRBD1 covers 9 bases. V lost 4 bases to trimming and J lost 3 bases; unmatched junction nucleotides: 2. The CDR3 runs 13 residues. CDR1 SGHDT and CDR2 YYEEEE come from the germline V gene. The CDR3: CASSQTGGYEQYF. CDR3 DNA (partial): TGTGCCAGCAGCCAGACAGGGGGCTACGAG. The full variable domain, in which reference TRBV5-6 and TRBJ2-7 provide the parts outside the CDR3, is DAGVTQSPTHLIKTRGQQVTLRCSPKSGHDTVSWYQQALGQGPQFIFQYYEEEERQRGNFPDRFSGHQFPNYSSELNVNALLLGDSALYLCASSQTGGYEQYFGPGTRLTVT.

On this clone: The read comes to an end 3 residues before the CDR3 does, leaving the germline J gene to fill in the end. The V and J genes are TRBV20-1 and TRBJ2-7; TRBD2 matches at 7 bases. CDR1 and CDR2 from the germline V gene are DFQATT and SNEGSKA (reference sequence). J lost 0 bases, V lost 4 bases, and 6 bases had no gene match. This CDR3 has 14 residues. The part of the CDR3 DNA that was read is TGCAGTGCTATCAGCGGGGCCAGCTCCTACGAG. Encoded protein: CSAISGASSYE. The whole CDR3 protein reads CSAISGASSYEQYF.

In the case of this clone: The observed sequence ends 3 residues before the CDR3 terminus, with the missing tail filled in from the germline J gene. The chain employs TRBV7-2 and TRBJ2-7; TRBD2 aligns across 8 bases. CDR1 and CDR2 from the germline V gene are SGHTA and FQGNSA. The CDR3 is made up of 14 amino acids. J was trimmed by 6 bases and V by 1 base; bases with no gene match: 5. This chain's CDR3 is CASSLVGSGGEQYF. Partial CDR3 DNA: TGTGCCAGCAGCTTAGTAGGAAGCGGGGGCGAG.

Points on this clone: The CDR3 goes on 3 residues after the read ends, and that part is filled in from the germline J gene. The chain uses TRBV19 and TRBJ2-3; TRBD1 agrees at 8 bases. The CDR3 has 19 residues. The germline CDR1 and CDR2 sequences are LNHDA and SQIVND (reference sequence). With V trimmed by 4 bases and J by 2 bases, 17 bases remained unmatched. Partial CDR3 DNA: TGTGCCAGTAGTAGGAGGACAGGGCAGGAAAATTTTAACACAGATACG. Its translation: CASSRRTGQENFNTDT. The full CDR3 protein reads CASSRRTGQENFNTDTQYF.

A note on this clone: With the read ending 3 residues before the CDR3 end, the germline J gene is used to fill in that end. The chain has TRBV19 and TRBJ2-3, with D maybe TRBD1 (5 bases). Germline loops: CDR1 LNHDA, CDR2 SQIVND (reference sequence). The CDR3 length is 12 residues. CDR3 in amino acids: CASSLRGQPQYF. Partial CDR3 DNA: TGTGCCAGTAGCCTTAGGGGTCAGCCG.

As to this clone: The junction departs from the called germline gene at one end, perhaps through a read error. Sequencing ends 3 residues short of the CDR3 end; the germline J gene provides the rest. This sample also contains other DNA sequences that code for the same CDR3. The chain has TRBV7-3 and TRBJ1-2; D may be TRBD1 (5 bases). The CDR3 runs 17 residues. Per germline, CDR1 SGHTA and CDR2 FQGTGA. CDR3 residues: CASSPRLDRIPNYGYTF. Incomplete CDR3 DNA: TGTGCCAGCAGCCCAAGATTAGACAGAATCCCTAACTATGGA.

In the case of this clone: The read falls 3 residues short of the CDR3 end, and the missing part is taken from the germline J gene. This chain links TRBV5-1 with TRBJ2-5, with 10 bases lining up with TRBD2. V lost 0 bases to trimming and J lost 1 base; unmatched junction nucleotides: 6. The CDR3 is made up of 17 amino acids. Germline V lookup: CDR1 SGHRS, CDR2 YFSETQ. The CDR3 DNA, read in part, is TGCGCCAGCAGCTTGGGGCTAGCGGGGGATTTCCAAGAGACC. Its translation: CASSLGLAGDFQET. From start to end, the CDR3 is CASSLGLAGDFQETQYF.

Notes on this clone: The DNA ends 3 residues before the CDR3 does, and the rest of the CDR3 is filled in from the germline J gene. The rearrangement joins TRBV29-1 to TRBJ1-5, with 8 bases that match TRBD1. Germline V gives CDR1 SQVTM, CDR2 ANQGSEA. With 1 base clipped from V and 7 bases from J, the junction kept 12 bases outside the gene matches. This CDR3 contains 16 residues. The CDR3 region is CSVEAEETGVRQPQHF. CDR3 DNA (partial): TGCAGCGTTGAAGCAGAGGAGACAGGGGTCCGGCAGCCC.

As to this clone: The read is 3 residues too short to cover the CDR3 end, so that end is filled in from the germline J gene. This chain joins TRBV20-1 and TRBJ2-3; 7 nucleotides match TRBD2. The CDR3 covers 12 residues. Germline loops: CDR1 DFQATT, CDR2 SNEGSKA (reference sequence). The CDR3 bases that were read are TGCAGTGCTGCGGGAGTTCAAGAGACG. It codes for CSAAGVQET. The full CDR3 reads CSAAGVQETQYF.

On this clone itself: The CDR3 goes on 3 residues after the read ends, and that part is filled in from the germline J gene. The rearrangement links TRBV6-1 to TRBJ1-4; 10 bases agree with TRBD1. The CDR3 loop spans 14 amino acids. Germline CDR1 reads MNHNS; CDR2 reads SASEGT. Trimming at V came to 5 bases and at J to 7 bases, leaving 4 bases not matched to a gene. The covered CDR3 bases are TGTGCCAGCAGTCAAGGACAGGGGGGTGAAAAA. Amino acids: CASSQGQGGEK. The entire CDR3 protein reads CASSQGQGGEKLFF.

As to this clone: The read terminates 3 residues ahead of where the CDR3 ends, so the germline J gene completes it. V usage is TRBV11-3 and J usage is TRBJ1-6; 8 positions agree with TRBD1. CDR1 SGHNT and CDR2 YENEEA come from the germline V gene. With 5 bases clipped from V and 6 bases from J, the junction kept 6 bases outside the gene matches. The CDR3 has 15 residues. This chain's CDR3 is CASSPDRVVNSPLHF. The CDR3 DNA, read in part, is TGTGCCAGCAGCCCGGACAGGGTAGTTAATTCACCC.

Concerning this clone itself: With the read ending 3 residues before the CDR3 end, the germline J gene is used to fill in that end. This chain links TRBV7-2 with TRBJ2-7; 7 positions agree with TRBD2. The V and J ends lost 5 bases and 6 bases, in that order; junction bases with no gene match: 10. The germline V gene encodes CDR1 SGHTA and CDR2 FQGNSA. The CDR3 sequence is 14 residues long. The CDR3 sequence: CASSQTSAVGEQYF. The sequenced part of the CDR3 DNA is TGTGCCAGCAGCCAAACTAGCGCCGTTGGCGAG. The whole variable domain, remainder taken from reference TRBV7-2 and TRBJ2-7, is GAGVSQSPSNKVTEKGKDVELRCDPISGHTALYWYRQSLGQGLEFLIYFQGNSAPDKSGLPSDRFSAERTGGSVSTLTIQRTQQEDSAVYLCASSQTSAVGEQYFGPGTRLTVT.

Remarks on this clone: The CDR3 end lies 3 residues beyond the end of the read and is filled in from the germline J gene. This rearrangement joins TRBV18 to TRBJ2-7; 12 bases map to TRBD2. J was trimmed by 5 bases and V by 8 bases; bases with no gene match: 7. This CDR3 has 14 residues. Germline V gives CDR1 KGHSH, CDR2 LQKENI. The CDR3 DNA, read in part, is TGTGCCAGCACTGGACTAGCGGGATGGGACGAG. Translation gives CASTGLAGWDE. The whole CDR3 sequence is CASTGLAGWDEQYF.

On this clone itself: The read is 3 residues too short to cover the CDR3 end, so that end is filled in from the germline J gene. The chain has TRBV10-3 and TRBJ1-3, with TRBD1 identical over 9 bases. J gave up 5 bases and V 10 bases, and 9 bases lay outside the gene matches. CDR1 and CDR2 (germline): ENHRY, SYGVKD. The CDR3 contains 14 residues. CDR3 amino acids: CATIDRGIRNTIYF. The sequenced CDR3 bases are TGTGCCACGATAGACAGGGGGATAAGAAACACC.

With respect to this clone: The CDR3 goes on 3 residues after the read ends, and that part is filled in from the germline J gene. The chain uses TRBV19 and TRBJ2-5, with 7 positions matching TRBD2. The CDR3 has 12 residues. The germline gives CDR1 LNHDA, CDR2 SQIVND (reference sequence). The trim removed 6 bases at V and 5 bases at J, leaving 3 bases unmatched. The covered CDR3 bases are TGTGCCAGTAGGGGGGGAGGGGAGACC. Encoded protein: CASRGGGET. The whole CDR3 reads CASRGGGETQYF.